The next 16 T cell receptor beta chains were all read from a single sample in a study of blood T cell repertoires in COVID-19 (dated by TCRdb to the early 2020s). Libraries were constructed by the immunoSEQ multiplex PCR assay. Entries here come from immuneACCESS through TCRdb and include only in-frame sequences with V and J called. Some clones fail to appear in such tables; in the studies checked, an unresolved V gene covers under half of the shortfall, and the cause of the remainder is unknown. This sample has 200,000 to 300,000 clones in its table, and 88% of those were observed once. The top ten constitute under 2.5% of the sample. The specimen sequenced was PBMCs or T cells enriched from blood (not recorded which). Every receptor here comes from a woman between 35 and 50 years old with acute COVID-19.

The chain uses TRBV30 and TRBJ2-1, with a possible D match to TRBD1 (6 bases). CDR1 GTSNPN and CDR2 SVGIG come from the germline V gene (reference sequence). Trimming took 0 bases from V and 15 from J, leaving 18 bases between them. The CDR3 runs 13 residues. CDR3 DNA: TGTGCCTGGAGTGTCGGGTTGTTGGGGGCCCTGTTCTTC. Encoded protein: CAWSVGLLGALFF.

The rearrangement links TRBV18 to TRBJ1-1, with D possibly being TRBD1 (5 bases). CDR1 and CDR2 from the germline V gene are KGHSH and LQKENI. This CDR3 comprises 12 residues. Trimming took off 2 bases at V and 5 bases at J, with 6 bases between the two ends. The CDR3 spells CASSPTGTEAFF. CDR3 nucleotides: TGTGCCAGCTCACCAACAGGTACTGAAGCTTTCTTT.

This chain links TRBV10-1 with TRBJ2-2, with D hard to call. The length of the CDR3 is 14 residues. Looked up from germline, CDR1 is WNHNN and CDR2 is SYGVQD (reference sequence). With 2 bases removed from V and 5 bases from J, the gap between germline ends came to 9 bases. CDR3 loop: CASSEGWSTGELFF. DNA for the CDR3: TGCGCCAGCAGTGAGGGTTGGAGTACCGGGGAGCTGTTTTTT.

The chain has TRBV12-5 and TRBJ2-2; 10 nucleotides line up with TRBD1. The CDR3 is made up of 14 amino acids. Germline V lookup: CDR1 LGHNT, CDR2 FRNRAP. The V and J ends lost 7 bases and 7 bases, in that order; junction bases with no gene match: 6. This CDR3 is CASETGGGSGELFF. As DNA, the CDR3 is TGTGCTAGTGAGACAGGGGGCGGGAGCGGGGAGCTGTTTTTT.

The rearrangement uses TRBV5-6 and TRBJ1-6; D is uncertain. Trimming left V 4 bases short and J 14 bases short, with 13 bases between. The CDR3 totals 12 residues. Germline V lookup: CDR1 SGHDT, CDR2 YYEEEE. The CDR3 spells CASSIRLGALHF. CDR3 bases: TGTGCCAGCAGCATAAGATTAGGAGCCCTCCACTTT.

The gene calls are TRBV6-5 and TRBJ2-7; D unclear. V was trimmed by 2 bases and J by 0 bases, leaving 11 bases between them. The germline V gene encodes CDR1 MNHEY and CDR2 SVGAGI. The length of the CDR3 is 15 residues. CDR3 DNA: TGTGCCAGCAGTTACCGCGGCCGATCCTCCTACGAGCAGTACTTC. Encoded protein: CASSYRGRSSYEQYF.

The chain combines TRBV18 with TRBJ1-1; no reliable D call. Between the trimmed V and J ends, which lost 2 bases and 0 bases, there was a span of 7 bases. This CDR3 is built from 14 residues. Germline V CDR1 and CDR2: KGHSH, LQKENI. CDR3 bases: TGTGCCAGCTCACCATTTTCGGTGAACACTGAAGCTTTCTTT. Its protein is CASSPFSVNTEAFF.

The chain uses TRBV19 and TRBJ2-3; 7 bases map to TRBD2. Per germline, CDR1 LNHDA and CDR2 SQIVND (reference sequence). The CDR3 loop spans 14 amino acids. V was clipped by 2 bases and J by 4 bases; unmatched bases: 3. CDR3 protein: CASSIRLAADTQYF. CDR3 nucleotide sequence: TGTGCCAGTAGTATACGGCTAGCGGCAGATACGCAGTATTTT.

V is TRBV5-6 and J is TRBJ1-2; D gene ambiguous. V dropped 3 bases and J dropped 8 bases, with 20 bases sitting between them. Germline V gives CDR1 SGHDT, CDR2 YYEEEE. This CDR3 region has 15 residues. The CDR3 here is CASSWAGPTGGGYTF. The DNA of the CDR3 is TGTGCCAGCAGCTGGGCAGGCCCTACTGGTGGGGGCTACACCTTC. The variable domain in full, with the rest retrieved from reference TRBV5-6 and TRBJ1-2, is DAGVTQSPTHLIKTRGQQVTLRCSPKSGHDTVSWYQQALGQGPQFIFQYYEEEERQRGNFPDRFSGHQFPNYSSELNVNALLLGDSALYLCASSWAGPTGGGYTFGSGTRLTVV.

This clone was seen only a few times. The chain combines TRBV29-1 with TRBJ1-2, with 7 bases aligning to TRBD1. J gave up 6 bases and V 7 bases, and 5 bases lay outside the gene matches. This CDR3 is built from 11 residues. Germline V CDR1 and CDR2: SQVTM, ANQGSEA. This chain's CDR3 is CSGRTGDGYTF. The DNA for the CDR3 is TGCAGCGGTCGAACAGGGGATGGCTACACCTTC.

V is TRBV7-2 and J is TRBJ1-1; 7 bases are shared with TRBD1. With V trimmed by 4 bases and J by 4 bases, 6 bases remained unmatched. CDR1 is SGHTA, CDR2 FQGNSA, per germline. This CDR3 has 14 amino acids. CDR3 bases: TGTGCCAGCAGCTCAGGGACAGCCAGCACTGAAGCTTTCTTT. This translates into CASSSGTASTEAFF.

The gene calls are TRBV18 and TRBJ2-2; TRBD2 might be the D (5 bases). The germline V gene encodes CDR1 KGHSH and CDR2 LQKENI. The CDR3 is made up of 16 amino acids. The V end was cut by 0 bases, the J end by 4 bases, with 12 bases between. This chain's CDR3 is CASSPPDWTTTGELFF. CDR3 bases: TGTGCCAGCTCACCACCGGACTGGACGACCACCGGGGAGCTGTTTTTT.

In this sample, this clone turned up a few times. The rearrangement links TRBV28 to TRBJ1-1; 8 nucleotides match TRBD1. The CDR3 covers 13 residues. CDR1 is MDHEN and CDR2 is SYDVKM in the germline V gene. V lost 7 bases to trimming and J lost 10 bases; unmatched junction nucleotides: 11. The CDR3 coding sequence is TGTGCCAGCACCTCGACGGGCAGGGGGCGAGCTTTCTTT. It is translated as CASTSTGRGRAFF.

V and J are TRBV7-2 and TRBJ1-4, with 7 nucleotides matching TRBD1. The CDR3 has 14 amino acids. Germline-derived CDR1 and CDR2 are SGHTA and FQGNSA. Germline trimming cut 5 bases from V and 6 bases from J; bases unmatched to any gene: 6. Written as DNA, the CDR3 is TGTGCCAGCAGCGTGACAGGGAATGATGAAAAACTGTTTTTT. Its translation: CASSVTGNDEKLFF.

The rearrangement links TRBV7-9 to TRBJ1-3, with D tentatively TRBD1 (5 bases). Trimming pared 1 base from V and 3 bases from J, leaving 7 bases between. The CDR3 loop spans 14 amino acids. CDR1 and CDR2 (germline): SEHNR, FQNEAQ (reference sequence). This CDR3 reads CASSLDDSGNTIYF. The CDR3 nucleotides are TGTGCCAGCAGCTTAGACGACAGTGGAAACACCATATATTTT.

The table lists this clone with a count of one. The rearrangement uses TRBV7-2 and TRBJ2-5, with 15 bases that match TRBD2. The CDR3 covers 17 residues. The V and J ends lost 1 base and 5 bases, in that order; junction bases with no gene match: 5. Germline V lookup: CDR1 SGHTA, CDR2 FQGNSA. Here the CDR3 reads CASSLGGTSGRRETQYF. In DNA, the CDR3 is TGTGCCAGCAGCTTAGGGGGGACTAGCGGGAGGAGGGAGACCCAGTACTTC. The variable domain in full, completed from reference TRBV7-2 and TRBJ2-5, reads GAGVSQSPSNKVTEKGKDVELRCDPISGHTALYWYRQSLGQGLEFLIYFQGNSAPDKSGLPSDRFSAERTGGSVSTLTIQRTQQEDSAVYLCASSLGGTSGRRETQYFGPGTRLLVL.